This T cell receptor beta chain was captured in a study of cytomegalovirus exposure and HLA in healthy donors. The germline CDR1 and CDR2 sequences are GTSNPN and SVGIG (reference sequence). Between the trimmed V and J ends, which lost 0 bases and 6 bases, there was a span of 11 bases. The length of the CDR3 is 13 residues. Vbeta (60) and Jbeta (13) primers were used in the PCR. Profiled with immunoSEQ multiplex PCR; TCRdb holds only in-frame clones, not every one. The sample contains some 100,000 clones, more than 60% of which appear only once. Findings of the study overall: Roughly uniform sequencing depth across donors was assumed, possibly incorrectly. The classifier reportedly diagnosed cytomegalovirus status with high sensitivity and specificity. Among the sequence variants, a highly shared cluster was likely an artifact of sequencing. Listed as cytomegalovirus-associated were approximately 160 TCR beta chains.

As regards this clone: Its antigen is still unknown.

What was sequenced was PBMCs. The TCR was taken from a woman younger than 30 in good health and CMV-seropositive. V and J are TRBV30 and TRBJ1-1, with D possibly TRBD1 on 5 matching bases. The CDR3: CAWSVLPRAEAFF. The CDR3 DNA reads as TGTGCCTGGAGTGTACTACCCAGGGCTGAAGCTTTCTTT.